This T cell receptor (beta chain) was identified during a study of blood T cell repertoires in COVID-19. Overall study: From T cells, B-cell-depleted T cells, or PBMCs came the material, which was cDNA or gDNA.

J was trimmed by 3 bases and V by 2 bases; bases with no gene match: 6. The germline CDR1 and CDR2 sequences are SGHDN and FVKESK. The CDR3 has 17 amino acids. Source study methods: Reference gene primer amplification gave nucleated cell count estimates. The repertoire was sequenced with immunoSEQ multiplex PCR; TCRdb's copy has only in-frame clones and lacks some. That table supplies the V and J calls and clone size; D and trimming were determined from the DNA. The data hold tens of thousands of clones, with about 88% observed a single time. This clone has more than one count but fewer than ten. The chain joins TRBV14 to TRBJ1-4, with 10 bases identical to TRBD1. Input material: peripheral blood. This TCR was recovered from a human donor in a cohort sampled during active COVID-19. The donor label of this sample is uncertain. CDR3 in DNA: TGTGCCAGCAGCCAACCGGGACAGGGGAATTCTAATGAAAAACTGTTTTTT. Amino acid sequence: CASSQPGQGNSNEKLFF.